The following is a TCR beta chain sequence with its context. Antigen: not known. It was with 60 Vbeta and 13 Jbeta primers that the PCR ran. The data were produced by immunoSEQ multiplex PCR, yet TCRdb's version contains in-frame clones alone and is incomplete. The table has 150,000 to 200,000 clones, around nine tenths seen once; the top ten hold 1.5% to 2%. The CDR3 is 17 residues long. Trimming removed 4 bases from V and 4 bases from J; junction bases left unmatched: 8. CDR1 is MGHDK and CDR2 is SYGVNS in the germline V gene. The data were obtained in a study of cytomegalovirus exposure and HLA in healthy donors. Study-level results: Earlier analysis looked at TCR beta V segments, and most were productive about 87% or about 30% of the time.

This chain links TRBV25-1 with TRBJ2-6, with 9 bases lining up with TRBD1. The clonotype was recovered from a woman aged 18-35 years in good health and CMV-seronegative. Material: PBMCs. The CDR3 DNA follows: TGTGCCAGCAGTGTTTACAGGGGGCGGGGGGGGGCCAACGTCCTGACTTTC. Its translation is CASSVYRGRGGANVLTF. The complete variable domain, with remaining parts taken from reference TRBV25-1 and TRBJ2-6, reads EADIYQTPRYLVIGTGKKITLECSQTMGHDKMYWYQQDPGMELHLIHYSYGVNSTEKGDLSSESTVSRIRTEHFPLTLESARPSHTSQYLCASSVYRGRGGANVLTFGAGSRLTVL.